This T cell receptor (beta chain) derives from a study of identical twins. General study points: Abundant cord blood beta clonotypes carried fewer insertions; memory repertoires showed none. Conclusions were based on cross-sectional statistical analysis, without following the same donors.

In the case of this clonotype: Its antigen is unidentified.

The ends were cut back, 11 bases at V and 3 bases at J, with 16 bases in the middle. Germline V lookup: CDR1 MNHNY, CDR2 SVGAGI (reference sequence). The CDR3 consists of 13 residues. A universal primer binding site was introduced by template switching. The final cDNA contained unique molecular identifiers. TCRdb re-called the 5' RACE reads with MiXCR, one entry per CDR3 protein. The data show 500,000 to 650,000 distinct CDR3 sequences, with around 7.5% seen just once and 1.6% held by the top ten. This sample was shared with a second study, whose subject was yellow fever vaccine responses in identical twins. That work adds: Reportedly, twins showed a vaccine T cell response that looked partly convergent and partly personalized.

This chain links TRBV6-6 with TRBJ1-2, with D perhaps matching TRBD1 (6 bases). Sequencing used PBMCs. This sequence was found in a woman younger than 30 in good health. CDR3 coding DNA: TGTGCCGCCCTCGGGGGGGCGGACTATGGCTACACCTTC. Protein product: CAALGGADYGYTF.